Listed below are T cell receptor beta chains from one sample, sequenced in a study of shared clonotypes between healthy human individuals. Produced via immunoSEQ multiplex PCR; TCRdb's table is partial and in-frame only. The sample holds hundreds of thousands of clones, under 80% seen once. Sequencing was done on a sample of memory CD4+ T cells sorted from blood. These receptors were collected from a woman younger than 45 in good health. Both conserved end residues are part of each CDR3. The order of the fields is V gene, D gene, J gene, clone size, CDR3 protein, CDR3 DNA. D genes are given only for firm matches. Clone size is stated in some rows and not others, as once, few, many or a class when expanded.

TRBV19	-	TRBJ1-2	-	CASSIWGRQSGYGYTF	TGTGCCAGTAGTATTTGGGGACGGCAGAGCGGCTATGGCTACACCTTC
TRBV5-1	-	TRBJ2-5	-	CASGVRGDLETQYF	TGCGCCAGCGGGGTCAGGGGGGATTTAGAGACCCAGTACTTC
TRBV7-9	TRBD2	TRBJ2-5	once	CASSLSGLAGETQYF	TGTGCCAGCAGCTTATCGGGACTAGCGGGGGAGACCCAGTACTTC
TRBV14	-	TRBJ1-2	-	CASSQDNLGGRGYTF	TGTGCCAGCAGCCAAGATAACTTGGGGGGCCGGGGCTACACCTTC
TRBV5-1	-	TRBJ2-7	-	CASSLGYGDPSYEQYF	TGCGCCAGCAGCTTGGGGTATGGGGACCCCTCCTACGAGCAGTACTTC
TRBV7-9	-	TRBJ2-4	-	CASSSTAGNIQYF	TGTGCCAGCAGCTCAACTGCTGGAAACATTCAGTACTTC
TRBV6-1	TRBD1	TRBJ1-1	-	CASSETGAVTEAFF	TGTGCCAGCAGTGAAACAGGGGCTGTGACTGAAGCTTTCTTT
TRBV7-9	TRBD1	TRBJ1-2	few	CASKAGGSYGYTF	TGTGCCAGCAAGGCAGGGGGCTCCTATGGCTACACCTTC
TRBV11-3	TRBD2	TRBJ2-7	-	CASSPLPFKRGSSYEQYF	TGTGCCAGCAGCCCCCTCCCGTTTAAGCGGGGCTCCTCTTACGAGCAGTACTTC
TRBV28	-	TRBJ1-5	-	CASGGDQPQHF	TGTGCCAGCGGAGGGGATCAGCCCCAGCATTTT
TRBV6-6	-	TRBJ1-5	-	CASAVGISNNQPQHF	TGTGCCAGTGCGGTGGGGATTTCGAACAATCAGCCCCAGCATTTT
TRBV28	TRBD1	TRBJ2-1	-	CASSHYRGTDNEQFF	TGTGCCAGCAGTCATTACAGGGGGACGGACAATGAGCAGTTCTTC
TRBV5-4	-	TRBJ2-5	-	CASSSGRRERETQYF	TGTGCCAGCAGCTCGGGAAGGAGGGAAAGAGAGACCCAGTACTTC
TRBV14	TRBD1	TRBJ1-1	-	CASSLTGGTEAFF	TGTGCCAGCAGCCTCACAGGGGGCACTGAAGCTTTCTTT
TRBV18	-	TRBJ1-5	-	CASSPRRDQPQHF	TGTGCCAGCTCACCACGAAGGGATCAGCCCCAGCATTTT
TRBV4-1	TRBD2	TRBJ2-1	-	CASSQGLAGFNEQFF	TGCGCCAGCAGCCAAGGACTAGCGGGATTCAATGAGCAGTTCTTC
TRBV2	-	TRBJ2-7	-	CASSVGASYEQYF	TGTGCCAGCAGTGTGGGGGCCTCCTACGAGCAGTACTTC
TRBV27	TRBD2	TRBJ2-5	-	CASTPGGGLRETQYF	TGTGCCAGCACCCCGGGCGGGGGGCTGAGAGAGACCCAGTACTTC
TRBV5-1	-	TRBJ2-5	-	CASRPDLGGGETQYF	TGCGCCAGCAGACCCGACCTTGGTGGTGGGGAGACCCAGTACTTC
TRBV2	TRBD1	TRBJ2-1	-	CASSDTGGWDEQFF	TGTGCCAGCAGTGACACAGGGGGCTGGGATGAGCAGTTCTTC
TRBV19	TRBD1	TRBJ2-7	-	CASSPRDRFKVGYYEQYF	TGTGCCAGTAGTCCCCGGGACAGGTTTAAAGTGGGCTACTACGAGCAGTACTTC
TRBV4-1	TRBD1	TRBJ1-6	-	CASSQKTGNLINSPLHF	TGCGCCAGCAGCCAGAAGACAGGGAATCTAATTAATTCACCCCTCCACTTT
TRBV11-2	TRBD2	TRBJ2-1	-	CASSLALGLAGIIGEQFF	TGTGCCAGCAGCTTAGCCCTCGGACTAGCGGGGATAATAGGTGAGCAGTTCTTC